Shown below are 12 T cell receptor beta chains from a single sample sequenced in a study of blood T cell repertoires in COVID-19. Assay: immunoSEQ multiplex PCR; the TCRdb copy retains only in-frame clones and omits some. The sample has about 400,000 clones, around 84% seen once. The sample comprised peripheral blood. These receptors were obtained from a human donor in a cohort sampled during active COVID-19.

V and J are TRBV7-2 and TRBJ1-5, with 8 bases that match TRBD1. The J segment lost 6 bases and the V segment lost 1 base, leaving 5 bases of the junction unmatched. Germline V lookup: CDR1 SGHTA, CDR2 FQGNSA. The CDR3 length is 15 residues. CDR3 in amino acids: CASSLDAGGSQPQHF. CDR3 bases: TGTGCCAGCAGCTTAGACGCAGGGGGCAGTCAGCCCCAGCATTTT.

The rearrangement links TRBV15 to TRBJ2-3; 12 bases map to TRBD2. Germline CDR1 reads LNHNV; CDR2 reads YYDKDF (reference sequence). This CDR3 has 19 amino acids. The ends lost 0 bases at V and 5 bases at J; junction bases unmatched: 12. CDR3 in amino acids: CATSRDLPASGRAIDTQYF. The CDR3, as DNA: TGTGCCACCAGCAGAGATCTCCCCGCTAGCGGGAGGGCTATAGATACGCAGTATTTT. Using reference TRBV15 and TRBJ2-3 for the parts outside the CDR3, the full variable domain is DAMVIQNPRYQVTQFGKPVTLSCSQTLNHNVMYWYQQKSSQAPKLLFHYYDKDFNNEADTPDNFQSRRPNTSFCFLDIRSPGLGDTAMYLCATSRDLPASGRAIDTQYFGPGTRLTVL.

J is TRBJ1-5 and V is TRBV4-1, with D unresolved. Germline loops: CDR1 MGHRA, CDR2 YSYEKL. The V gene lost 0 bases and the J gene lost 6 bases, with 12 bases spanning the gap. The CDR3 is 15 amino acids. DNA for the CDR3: TGCGCCAGCAGCCAAGATGTGGAGGAAGGTCAGCCCCAGCATTTT. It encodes CASSQDVEEGQPQHF.

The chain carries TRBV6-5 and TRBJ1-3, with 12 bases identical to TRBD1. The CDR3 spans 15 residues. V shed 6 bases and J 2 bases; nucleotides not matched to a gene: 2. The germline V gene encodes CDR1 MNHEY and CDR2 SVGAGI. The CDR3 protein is CASSGDRGPGNTIYF. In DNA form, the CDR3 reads TGTGCCAGCAGCGGGGACAGGGGGCCTGGAAACACCATATATTTT.

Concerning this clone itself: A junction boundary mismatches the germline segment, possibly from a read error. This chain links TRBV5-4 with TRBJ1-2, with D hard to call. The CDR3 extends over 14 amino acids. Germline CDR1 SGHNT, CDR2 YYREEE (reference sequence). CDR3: CASSLASVFYGYTF. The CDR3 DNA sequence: TGTGCCAGCAGTTTGGCGTCAGTTTTCTATGGCTACACCTTC.

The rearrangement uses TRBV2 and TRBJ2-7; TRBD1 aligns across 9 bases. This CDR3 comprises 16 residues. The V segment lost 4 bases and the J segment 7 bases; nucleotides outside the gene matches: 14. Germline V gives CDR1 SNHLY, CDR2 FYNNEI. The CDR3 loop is CASSVSAGTGIKEQYF. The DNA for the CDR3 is TGTGCCAGCAGTGTTAGTGCCGGGACAGGGATCAAAGAGCAGTACTTC.

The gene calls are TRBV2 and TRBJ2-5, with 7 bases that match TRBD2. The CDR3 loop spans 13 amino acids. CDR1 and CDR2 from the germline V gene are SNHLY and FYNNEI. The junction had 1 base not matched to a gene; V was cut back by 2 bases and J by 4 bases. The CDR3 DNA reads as TGTGCCAGCAGTGAAAGGGAGGGAGAGACCCAGTACTTC. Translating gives CASSEREGETQYF.

CDR3 DNA: TGCGCCAGCAGCTTGATAGGGGACGAGCAGTACTTC. Protein sequence: CASSLIGDEQYF. V and J are TRBV5-1 and TRBJ2-7; possibly TRBD1 for D (5 bases). Per germline, CDR1 SGHRS and CDR2 YFSETQ. V lost 1 base to trimming and J lost 5 bases, with 7 bases between them. The CDR3 contains 12 residues.

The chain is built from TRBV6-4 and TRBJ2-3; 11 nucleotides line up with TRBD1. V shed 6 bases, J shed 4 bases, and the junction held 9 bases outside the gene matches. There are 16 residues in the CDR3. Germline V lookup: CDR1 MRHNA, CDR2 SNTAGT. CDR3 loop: CASSVGQGDGADTQYF. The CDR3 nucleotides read TGTGCCAGCAGCGTGGGACAGGGGGACGGGGCAGATACGCAGTATTTT.

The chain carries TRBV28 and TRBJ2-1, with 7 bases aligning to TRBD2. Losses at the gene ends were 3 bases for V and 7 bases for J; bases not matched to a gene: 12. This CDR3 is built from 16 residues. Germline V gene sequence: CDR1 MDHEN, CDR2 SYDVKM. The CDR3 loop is CASSLRSGKVGNEQFF. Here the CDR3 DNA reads TGTGCCAGCAGTTTGCGGAGCGGGAAGGTCGGGAATGAGCAGTTCTTC.

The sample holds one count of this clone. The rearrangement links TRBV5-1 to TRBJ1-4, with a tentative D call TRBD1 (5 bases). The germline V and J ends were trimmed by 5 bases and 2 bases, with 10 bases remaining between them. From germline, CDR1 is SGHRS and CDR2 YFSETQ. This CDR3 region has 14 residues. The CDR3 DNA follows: TGCGCCAGCAGGGAGGGGAGCACTAATGAAAAACTGTTTTTT. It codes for CASREGSTNEKLFF.

CDR3 nucleotides: TGTGCCAGCAGCGCCAGACAGGGAACTAACTATGGCTACACCTTC. Translated, it gives CASSARQGTNYGYTF. The rearrangement links TRBV9 to TRBJ1-2; 7 bases fit TRBD1. J gave up 0 bases and V 3 bases, and 5 bases lay outside the gene matches. Looked up from germline, CDR1 is SGDLS and CDR2 is YYNGEE. The CDR3 contains 15 residues.